This TCR beta chain was obtained from a study of low-dose radiotherapy and immunotherapy resistance in tumors. As for the study in general: Cohort 1 was treated with 0.5 Gy per fraction at 2-week intervals, amounting to 6.5 Gy overall.

Time point meaning: before trial treatment. Germline V CDR1 and CDR2: DFQATT, SNEGSKA (reference sequence). V dropped 2 bases and J dropped 11 bases, with 13 bases sitting between them. The CDR3 is 11 residues long. With TRAV- and TRBV-specific primers, first-strand cDNA was made, covering the alpha and beta chains. PCR amplification of the TCRs was performed with Phusion for 20 PCR cycles, and it relied on a constant-region primer together with a V-primer adapter. TCRdb analysed the reads with MiXCR anew, one entry per CDR3 protein. The sample has 60,000 to 75,000 distinct CDR3 sequences; more than 20% are singletons. This clonotype was seen many times.

The genes are TRBV20-1 and TRBJ2-7, with D perhaps TRBD1 or TRBD2 (5 bases each). The receptor comes from a male donor with rectosigmoid adenocarcinoma. Sequenced material: PBMCs, taken before treatment. Here the CDR3 DNA reads TGCAGTGCTAGACGAGGGGCGACGGAGTACTTC. Protein product: CSARRGATEYF.